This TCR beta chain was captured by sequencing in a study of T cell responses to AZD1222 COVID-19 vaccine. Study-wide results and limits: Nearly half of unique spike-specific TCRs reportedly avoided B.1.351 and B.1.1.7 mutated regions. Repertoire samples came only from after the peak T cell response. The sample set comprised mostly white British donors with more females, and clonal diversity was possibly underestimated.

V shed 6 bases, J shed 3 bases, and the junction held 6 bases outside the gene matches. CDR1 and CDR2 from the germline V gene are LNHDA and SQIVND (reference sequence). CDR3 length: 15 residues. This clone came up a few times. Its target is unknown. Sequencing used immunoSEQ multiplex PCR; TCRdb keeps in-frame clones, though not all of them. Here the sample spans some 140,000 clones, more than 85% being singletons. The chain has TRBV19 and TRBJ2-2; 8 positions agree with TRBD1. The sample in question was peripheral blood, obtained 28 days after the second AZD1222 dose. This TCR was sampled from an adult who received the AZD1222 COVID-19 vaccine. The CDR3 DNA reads TGTGCCAGTAGCCCCGGACAGGGCTACACCGGGGAGCTGTTTTTT. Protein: CASSPGQGYTGELFF. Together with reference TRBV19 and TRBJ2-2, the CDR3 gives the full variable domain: DGGITQSPKYLFRKEGQNVTLSCEQNLNHDAMYWYRQDPGQGLRLIYYSQIVNDFQKGDIAEGYSVSREKKESFPLTVTSAQKNPTAFYLCASSPGQGYTGELFFGEGSRLTVL.